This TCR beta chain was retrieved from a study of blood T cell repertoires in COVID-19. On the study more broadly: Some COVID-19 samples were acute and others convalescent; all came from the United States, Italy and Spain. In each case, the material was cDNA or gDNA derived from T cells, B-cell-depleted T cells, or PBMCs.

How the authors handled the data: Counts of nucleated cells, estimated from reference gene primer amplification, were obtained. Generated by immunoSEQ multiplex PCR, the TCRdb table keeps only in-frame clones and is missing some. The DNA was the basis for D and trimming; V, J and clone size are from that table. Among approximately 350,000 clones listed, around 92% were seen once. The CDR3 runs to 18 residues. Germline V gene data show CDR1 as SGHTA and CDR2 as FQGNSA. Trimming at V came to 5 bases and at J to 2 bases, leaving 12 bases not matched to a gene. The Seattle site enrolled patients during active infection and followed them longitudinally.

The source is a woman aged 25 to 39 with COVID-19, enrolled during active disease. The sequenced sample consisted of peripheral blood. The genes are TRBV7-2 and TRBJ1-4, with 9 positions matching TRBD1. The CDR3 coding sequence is TGTGCCAGCAGCCCAGGATACAGGGGGCGCGGCACTAATGAAAAACTGTTTTTT. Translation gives CASSPGYRGRGTNEKLFF.